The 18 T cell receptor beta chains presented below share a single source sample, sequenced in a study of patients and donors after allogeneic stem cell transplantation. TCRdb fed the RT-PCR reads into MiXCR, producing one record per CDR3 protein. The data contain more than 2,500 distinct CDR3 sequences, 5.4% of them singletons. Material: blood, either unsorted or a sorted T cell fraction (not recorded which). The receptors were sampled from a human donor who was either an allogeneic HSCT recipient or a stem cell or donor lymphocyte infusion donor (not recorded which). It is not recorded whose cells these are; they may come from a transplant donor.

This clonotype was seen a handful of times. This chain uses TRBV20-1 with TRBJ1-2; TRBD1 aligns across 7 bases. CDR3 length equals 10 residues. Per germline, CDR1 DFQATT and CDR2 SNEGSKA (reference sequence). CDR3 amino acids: CRQGRYGYTF. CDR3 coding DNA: TGCAGACAGGGGAGGTATGGCTACACCTTC.

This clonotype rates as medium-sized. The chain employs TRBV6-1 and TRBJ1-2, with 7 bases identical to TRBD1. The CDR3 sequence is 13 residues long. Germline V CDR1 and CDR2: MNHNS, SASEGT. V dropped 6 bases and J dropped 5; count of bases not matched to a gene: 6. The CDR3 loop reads CASSRGTEYGYTF. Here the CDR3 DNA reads TGTGCCAGCAGCCGCGGGACAGAGTATGGCTACACCTTC.

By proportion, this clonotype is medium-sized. CDR3 sequence: CAISTGTGLNTGELFF. Here the CDR3 DNA reads TGTGCCATCAGTACCGGGACAGGGCTGAACACCGGGGAGCTGTTTTTT. The chain carries TRBV10-3 and TRBJ2-2, with 9 positions matching TRBD1. The V segment lost 5 bases and the J segment 1 base; nucleotides outside the gene matches: 5. CDR3 size: 16 residues. CDR1 and CDR2 from the germline V gene are ENHRY and SYGVKD.

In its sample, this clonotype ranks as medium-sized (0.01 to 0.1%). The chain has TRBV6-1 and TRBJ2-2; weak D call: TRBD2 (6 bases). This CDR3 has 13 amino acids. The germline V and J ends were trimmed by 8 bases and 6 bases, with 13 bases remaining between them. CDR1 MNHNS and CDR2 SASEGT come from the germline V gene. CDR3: CASSQAGAGELFF. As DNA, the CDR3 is TGTGCCAGCTCACAAGCGGGCGCCGGGGAGCTGTTTTTT.

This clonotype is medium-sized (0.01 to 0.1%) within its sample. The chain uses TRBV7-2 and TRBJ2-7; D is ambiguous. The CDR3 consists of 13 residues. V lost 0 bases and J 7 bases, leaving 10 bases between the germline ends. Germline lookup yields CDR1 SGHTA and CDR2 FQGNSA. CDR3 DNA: TGTGCCAGCAGCTTAGCCCGGGCGCGAGAGCAGTACTTC. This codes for CASSLARAREQYF. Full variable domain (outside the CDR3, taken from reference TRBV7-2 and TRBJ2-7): GAGVSQSPSNKVTEKGKDVELRCDPISGHTALYWYRQSLGQGLEFLIYFQGNSAPDKSGLPSDRFSAERTGGSVSTLTIQRTQQEDSAVYLCASSLARAREQYFGPGTRLTVT.

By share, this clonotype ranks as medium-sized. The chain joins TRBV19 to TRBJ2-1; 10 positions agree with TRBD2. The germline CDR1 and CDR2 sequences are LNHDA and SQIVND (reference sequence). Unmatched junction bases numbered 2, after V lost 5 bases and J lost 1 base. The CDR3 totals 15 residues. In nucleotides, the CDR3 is TGTGCCAGTAGTGGGGGACTAGCGTCCTACAATGAGCAGTTCTTC. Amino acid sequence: CASSGGLASYNEQFF.

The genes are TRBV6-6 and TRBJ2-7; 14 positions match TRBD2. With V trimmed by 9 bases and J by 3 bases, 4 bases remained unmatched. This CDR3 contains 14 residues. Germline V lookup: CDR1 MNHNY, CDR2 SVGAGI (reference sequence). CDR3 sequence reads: CASGTSGRVYEQYF. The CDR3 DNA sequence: TGTGCCAGTGGGACTAGCGGGAGAGTCTACGAGCAGTACTTC.

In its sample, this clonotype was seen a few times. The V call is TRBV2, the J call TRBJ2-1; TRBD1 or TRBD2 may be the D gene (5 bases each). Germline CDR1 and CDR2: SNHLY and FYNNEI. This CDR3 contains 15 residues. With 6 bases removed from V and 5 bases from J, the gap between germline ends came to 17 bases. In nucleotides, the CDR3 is TGTGCCAGCAGACCCCGGGACCGAAATAACAATGAGCAGTTCTTC. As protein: CASRPRDRNNNEQFF.

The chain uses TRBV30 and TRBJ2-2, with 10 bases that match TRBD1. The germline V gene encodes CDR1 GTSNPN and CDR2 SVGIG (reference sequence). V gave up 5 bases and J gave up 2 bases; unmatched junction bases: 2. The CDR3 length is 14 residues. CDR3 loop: CAWGQGVNTGELFF. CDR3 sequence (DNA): TGTGCCTGGGGACAGGGGGTAAACACCGGGGAGCTGTTTTTT.

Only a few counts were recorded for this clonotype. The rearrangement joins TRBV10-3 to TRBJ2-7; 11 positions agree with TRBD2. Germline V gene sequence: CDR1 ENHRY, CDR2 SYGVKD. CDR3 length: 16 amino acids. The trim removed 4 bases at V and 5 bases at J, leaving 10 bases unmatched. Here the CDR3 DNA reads TGTGCCATCAGTGGGCAAACTGGACTAGCGGGCAACGAGCAGTACTTC. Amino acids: CAISGQTGLAGNEQYF.

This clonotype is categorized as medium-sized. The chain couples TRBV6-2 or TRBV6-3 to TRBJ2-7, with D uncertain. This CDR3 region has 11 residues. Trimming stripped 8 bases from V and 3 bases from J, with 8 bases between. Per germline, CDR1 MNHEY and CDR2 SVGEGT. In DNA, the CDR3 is TGTGCCAGCGGGTCCCTCTACGAGCAGTACTTC. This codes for CASGSLYEQYF.

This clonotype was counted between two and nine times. CDR3 DNA: TGTGCCAGCAGCTTAGTGGGGTTACAAGAGACCCAGTACTTC. This gives the protein CASSLVGLQETQYF. The chain has TRBV7-2 and TRBJ2-5; D remains ambiguous. Deletions cut 1 base from V and 2 bases from J, with 8 bases between. In germline, CDR1 is SGHTA, CDR2 FQGNSA. This CDR3 is 14 amino acids long.

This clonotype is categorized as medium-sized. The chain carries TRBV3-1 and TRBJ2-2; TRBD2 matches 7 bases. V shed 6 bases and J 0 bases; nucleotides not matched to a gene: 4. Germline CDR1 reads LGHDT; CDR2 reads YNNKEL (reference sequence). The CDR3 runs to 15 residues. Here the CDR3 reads CASSRGSANTGELFF. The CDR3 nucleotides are TGTGCCAGCAGTCGCGGGAGCGCGAACACCGGGGAGCTGTTTTTT.

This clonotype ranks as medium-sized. Here the CDR3 DNA reads TGTGCCAGCAGCCCGACAGCTCCCACAGATACGCAGTATTTT. Amino acids: CASSPTAPTDTQYF. This sequence joins TRBV12-3 or TRBV12-4 and TRBJ2-3, with D possibly TRBD1 on 5 matching bases. The ends were cut back, 6 bases at V and 2 bases at J, with 12 bases in the middle. The CDR3 loop spans 14 amino acids.

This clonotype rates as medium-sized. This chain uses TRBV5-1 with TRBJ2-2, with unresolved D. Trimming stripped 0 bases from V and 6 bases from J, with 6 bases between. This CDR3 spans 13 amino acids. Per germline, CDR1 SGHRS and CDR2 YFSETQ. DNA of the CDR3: TGCGCCAGCAGCTTGGTGGTAGCCGGGGAGCTGTTTTTT. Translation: CASSLVVAGELFF.

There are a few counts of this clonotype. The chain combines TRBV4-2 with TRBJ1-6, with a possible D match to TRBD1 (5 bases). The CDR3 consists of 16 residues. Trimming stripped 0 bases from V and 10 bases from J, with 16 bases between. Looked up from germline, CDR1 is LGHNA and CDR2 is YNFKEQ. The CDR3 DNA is TGTGCCAGCAGCCAAGATTTTATGGCAGGGAGCTCACCCCTCCACTTT. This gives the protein CASSQDFMAGSSPLHF.

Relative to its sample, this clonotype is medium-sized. The CDR3 region is CASSAGYETEAFF. The CDR3 DNA reads TGTGCCAGCAGCGCCGGATACGAAACTGAAGCTTTCTTT. This chain joins TRBV7-3 and TRBJ1-1; D not resolved. The V end lost 5 bases, the J end lost 5 bases, and 12 bases lay between the germline ends. Germline V gene data show CDR1 as SGHTA and CDR2 as FQGTGA. This CDR3 has 13 amino acids.

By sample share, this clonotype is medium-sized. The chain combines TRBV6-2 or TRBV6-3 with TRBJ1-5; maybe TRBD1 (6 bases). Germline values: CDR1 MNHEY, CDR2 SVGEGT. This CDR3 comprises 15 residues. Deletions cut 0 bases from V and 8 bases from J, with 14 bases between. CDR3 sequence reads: CASSYSMNREEPQHF. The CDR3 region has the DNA TGTGCCAGCAGTTACTCGATGAACAGGGAGGAGCCCCAGCATTTT.